This entry lists 21 T cell receptor beta chains sequenced from one sample in a study of vaccination and CD4 T cells after COVID-19. Their cognate antigens are unknown. Cultured CD4+ T-cell DNA underwent Oncomine TCR Beta short-read sequencing. One entry per CDR3 protein, called by TCRdb with MiXCR from the PCR reads. Here the sample spans more than 15,000 distinct CDR3 sequences, less than 55% being singletons. Described treatment: approximately 11-day PBMC culture with coronavirus spike peptide pools or control peptides (ViraFEST assay). Input material: cultured CD4+ T cells from blood. The receptors here all came from a human donor with COVID-19.

The CDR3 is CASSERRNYGYTF. In DNA, the CDR3 is TGTGCCAGCAGTGAACGGAGGAACTATGGCTACACCTTC. The chain has TRBV6-1 and TRBJ1-2; D uncertain. Trimming took off 2 bases at V and 2 bases at J, with 6 bases between the two ends. CDR3 size: 13 residues. The germline V gene has CDR1 MNHNS and CDR2 SASEGT.

The DNA for the CDR3 is TGTGCCAGCAGCTTAGTGGGGACTAGAAAAGAGACCCAGTACTTC. This translates into CASSLVGTRKETQYF. The J gene is TRBJ2-5, the V gene TRBV7-8; TRBD2 aligns across 8 bases. CDR1 is SGHVS, CDR2 FQNEAQ, per germline. The V and J ends lost 1 base and 3 bases, in that order; junction bases with no gene match: 4. There are 15 residues in the CDR3.

J is TRBJ2-1 and V is TRBV6-5; the match to TRBD2 covers 12 bases. CDR1 and CDR2 (germline): MNHEY, SVGAGI. The V gene end was trimmed by 3 bases and the J gene end by 6 bases; junction bases not matched to a gene: 9. The CDR3 covers 17 residues. CDR3 DNA: TGTGCCAGCAGTTATAGGGCTAGCGGGGGGGCGGGCAATGAGCAGTTCTTC. Encoded protein: CASSYRASGGAGNEQFF.

This clonotype occurred a few times. The chain uses TRBV6-2 or TRBV6-3 and TRBJ1-2; no clear D gene. The CDR3 runs 12 residues. CDR1 and CDR2 (germline): MNHEY, SVGEGT. V was pared by 5 bases and J by 4 bases, with 8 bases between. As DNA, the CDR3 is TGTGCCAGCAGTGATGGGTTCTATGGCTACACCTTC. Translating gives CASSDGFYGYTF.

The gene calls are TRBV4-3 and TRBJ2-5; the D gene is possibly TRBD1 (5 bases). The ends were cut back, 0 bases at V and 5 bases at J, with 10 bases in the middle. Germline V gives CDR1 LGHNA, CDR2 YSLEER. The CDR3 spans 14 residues. The CDR3 loop reads CASSQDSGAETQYF. In DNA form, the CDR3 reads TGCGCCAGCAGCCAAGATTCTGGGGCCGAGACCCAGTACTTC.

This clonotype was detected only a few times. CDR3 DNA: TGTGCCAGTAGTATCGGGACAGGGCTTAATCAGCCCCAGCATTTT. Its translation is CASSIGTGLNQPQHF. The J gene is TRBJ1-5, the V gene TRBV19; 9 bases align to TRBD1. Germline V CDR1 and CDR2: LNHDA, SQIVND (reference sequence). J lost 4 bases, V lost 3 bases, and 4 bases had no gene match. CDR3 length: 15 residues.

This chain links TRBV2 with TRBJ1-1, with D unclear. Deletions cut 3 bases from V and 2 bases from J, with 19 bases between. The germline gives CDR1 SNHLY, CDR2 FYNNEI. The CDR3 totals 17 residues. The CDR3 loop reads CASSDQRRSNINTEAFF. CDR3 coding DNA: TGTGCCAGCAGTGATCAAAGACGGTCGAATATCAACACTGAAGCTTTCTTT.

This clonotype turned up a few times. This sequence joins TRBV6-1 and TRBJ2-5; 9 nucleotides match TRBD2. This CDR3 has 16 amino acids. V gave up 6 bases and J gave up 2 bases; unmatched junction bases: 10. CDR1 MNHNS and CDR2 SASEGT come from the germline V gene. This chain's CDR3 is CASSSWLAGTQETQYF. The CDR3 DNA sequence: TGTGCCAGCAGCTCCTGGCTAGCGGGGACGCAAGAGACCCAGTACTTC.

The chain carries TRBV10-3 and TRBJ2-3; a possible D gene is TRBD1 (5 bases). The V end lost 6 bases, the J end lost 0 bases, and 10 bases lay between the germline ends. The CDR3 consists of 14 residues. Germline V CDR1 and CDR2: ENHRY, SYGVKD. The CDR3 region is CAIRATVSTDTQYF. CDR3 in DNA: TGTGCCATCAGGGCGACAGTTAGCACAGATACGCAGTATTTT.

This chain links TRBV7-9 with TRBJ2-2; D remains ambiguous. This CDR3 contains 16 residues. Trimming stripped 3 bases from V and 4 bases from J, with 15 bases between. CDR1 and CDR2 (germline): SEHNR, FQNEAQ (reference sequence). The CDR3 DNA reads as TGTGCCAGCAGCTTTCCAACTGGTCGAGGCACCGGGGAGCTGTTTTTT. This sequence encodes CASSFPTGRGTGELFF.

In its sample, this clonotype was seen a few times. The rearrangement uses TRBV12-3 or TRBV12-4 and TRBJ1-2; 8 positions agree with TRBD1. Germline trimming cut 6 bases from V and 0 bases from J; bases unmatched to any gene: 3. The CDR3 has 14 residues. This chain's CDR3 is CASSWDRSNYGYTF. CDR3 sequence (DNA): TGTGCCAGCAGCTGGGACAGGTCTAACTATGGCTACACCTTC.

The CDR3 region has the DNA TGTGCCAGCTCACCACTAGGGGTAGATGGCTACACCTTC. Its translation: CASSPLGVDGYTF. The chain links TRBV18 to TRBJ1-2, with D possibly being TRBD1 (5 bases). Trimming took off 1 base at V and 6 bases at J, with 9 bases between the two ends. This CDR3 is 13 amino acids long. Germline CDR1 and CDR2: KGHSH and LQKENI.

This sequence joins TRBV12-3 or TRBV12-4 and TRBJ2-3, with D unresolved. V was cut by 1 base and J by 2 bases, with 10 bases left in between. The CDR3 runs 15 residues. CDR3 sequence: CASSLVGSFTDTQYF. In DNA form, the CDR3 reads TGTGCCAGCAGTTTAGTGGGCAGCTTCACAGATACGCAGTATTTT.

This clonotype was picked up a small number of times. The chain is built from TRBV5-4 and TRBJ2-2, with D possibly TRBD2 on 6 matching bases. Germline assignment: CDR1 SGHNT and CDR2 YYREEE (reference sequence). Trimming removed 7 bases at V and 2 bases at J, with 9 bases between. This CDR3 comprises 13 residues. Here the CDR3 reads CASGGLNTGELFF. CDR3 DNA: TGTGCCAGCGGGGGACTTAACACCGGGGAGCTGTTTTTT. The variable domain in full, completed from reference TRBV5-4 and TRBJ2-2, reads ETGVTQSPTHLIKTRGQQVTLRCSSQSGHNTVSWYQQALGQGPQFIFQYYREEENGRGNFPPRFSGLQFPNYSSELNVNALELDDSALYLCASGGLNTGELFFGEGSRLTVL.

This chain uses TRBV7-2 with TRBJ1-3; D not resolved. Germline assignment: CDR1 SGHTA and CDR2 FQGNSA. The V end lost 1 base, the J end lost 4 bases, and 11 bases lay between the germline ends. The CDR3 length is 15 residues. The CDR3 spells CASSLDPSVGNTIYF. CDR3 bases: TGTGCCAGCAGCTTAGACCCGTCAGTCGGAAACACCATATATTTT.

This clonotype was seen a few times. This chain uses TRBV12-3 or TRBV12-4 with TRBJ1-2; the D is unclear. Trimming removed 5 bases at V and 2 bases at J, with 18 bases between. CDR3 length: 16 amino acids. The CDR3 loop is CASSPDASFPNYGYTF. The CDR3 DNA reads TGTGCCAGCAGTCCCGACGCGTCTTTCCCAAACTATGGCTACACCTTC.

CDR3 sequence: CASSLLTAYGYTF. CDR3 nucleotide sequence: TGTGCCAGCAGTTTATTGACGGCCTATGGCTACACCTTC. The chain links TRBV12-3 or TRBV12-4 to TRBJ1-2; D gene unclear. The length of the CDR3 is 13 residues. Trimming took off 2 bases at V and 4 bases at J, with 8 bases between the two ends.

Judged by abundance, this clonotype is medium-sized. V usage is TRBV7-2 and J usage is TRBJ1-5; D might be TRBD1 (6 bases). Trimming stripped 2 bases from V and 2 bases from J, with 16 bases between. CDR1 and CDR2 (germline): SGHTA, FQGNSA. The length of the CDR3 is 17 residues. CDR3 sequence (DNA): TGTGCCAGCAGCTTACGCGCGGCAGGGGATGGCAATCAGCCCCAGCATTTT. This gives the protein CASSLRAAGDGNQPQHF.

The chain uses TRBV7-2 and TRBJ2-5; D is undetermined. V was trimmed by 5 bases and J by 0 bases, leaving 7 bases between them. Germline assignment: CDR1 SGHTA and CDR2 FQGNSA. This CDR3 comprises 13 residues. The CDR3 protein is CASSRGDQETQYF. The CDR3 DNA reads as TGTGCCAGCAGCCGAGGCGACCAAGAGACCCAGTACTTC. The full variable domain, its missing parts supplied by reference TRBV7-2 and TRBJ2-5, is GAGVSQSPSNKVTEKGKDVELRCDPISGHTALYWYRQSLGQGLEFLIYFQGNSAPDKSGLPSDRFSAERTGGSVSTLTIQRTQQEDSAVYLCASSRGDQETQYFGPGTRLLVL.

The chain is built from TRBV11-3 and TRBJ2-5, with a possible D match to TRBD1 (5 bases). V lost 1 base and J 4 bases, leaving 13 bases between the germline ends. Germline assignment: CDR1 SGHNT and CDR2 YENEEA. The CDR3 is made up of 15 amino acids. This CDR3 reads CASSLGGSLGETQYF. The CDR3 region has the DNA TGTGCCAGCAGCTTAGGGGGCAGTCTTGGAGAGACCCAGTACTTC.

The rearrangement links TRBV28 to TRBJ2-1, with D perhaps assigned TRBD1 or TRBD2 (6 bases each). CDR3 length equals 14 residues. V lost 7 bases to trimming and J lost 2 bases, with 12 bases between them. Germline CDR1 and CDR2: MDHEN and SYDVKM. CDR3 sequence (DNA): TGTGCCAGCACATTGGGGGGCCCCTACAATGAGCAGTTCTTC. This translates into CASTLGGPYNEQFF.